This T cell receptor (beta chain) stems from a study of blood T cell repertoires in COVID-19. Study-wide context: COVID-19 samples collected from the United States, Italy and Spain covered acute and convalescent phases. T cells, B-cell-depleted T cells, or PBMCs provided the cDNA or gDNA that served as material.

As regards this clone: At one of its ends the junction is not consistent with the germline gene, which may arise from a read error.

In the study's own analysis: Amplification of reference gene primers provided the estimated nucleated cell counts. TCRdb's table, derived via immunoSEQ multiplex PCR, lists solely in-frame clones and lacks some. That table supplies the V and J calls and clone size; D and trimming were determined from the DNA. The table records some 66,000 clones, 85% to 90% of them present only once. Looked up from germline, CDR1 is LGHDT and CDR2 is YNNKEL (reference sequence). The CDR3 totals 13 residues. This receptor was obtained from a human donor with active COVID-19. The donor label of this sample is uncertain. The sample consisted of peripheral blood. V and J are TRBV3-1 (or the pseudogene TRBV3-2) and TRBJ2-7, with a possible D match to TRBD2 (5 bases). CDR3 residues: CASSQDGSSYRGF. The CDR3 nucleotides are TGTGCCAGCAGCCAAGATGGGTCGAGTTATCGGGGCTTC.